The 25 T cell receptor beta chains below were found in one sample sequenced in a study of regulatory T cells in long-lasting Graves disease. The time point: newly diagnosed GD, antithyroid drugs for less than 3 months. Preparation of the TCR library used RNA extracted from PBMCs. Construction of the TCR beta libraries employed iRepertoire HTBI primers in conjunction with Arm-PCR of CDR3 regions. Via MiXCR, TCRdb re-called the multiplex PCR reads, giving one row per CDR3 protein. The table shows roughly 610,000 distinct CDR3 sequences, with 16% occurring only once. Another study also made use of these data, one on T cells in Graves' hyperthyroidism and ophthalmopathy.

The specimen was peripheral blood mononuclear cells (PBMCs), collected at new diagnosis, from a patient treated with antithyroid drugs. The receptors derive from a man aged 18 to 35 with Graves disease.

This clonotype has just a few counts. The chain links TRBV28 to TRBJ2-7; D may be TRBD1 (5 bases). V lost 5 bases to trimming and J lost 1 base, with 24 bases between them. The germline gives CDR1 MDHEN, CDR2 SYDVKM. The CDR3 has 18 residues. In nucleotides, the CDR3 is TGTGCCAGCAGTCCCACCATCCAGACAAGGGGCTTGTCCTACGAGCAGTACTTC. Its protein product is CASSPTIQTRGLSYEQYF.

This clonotype was observed at least ten times. The chain is built from TRBV27 and TRBJ1-2, with D maybe TRBD1 (6 bases). V lost 5 bases and J lost 5, with 15 bases in between. From germline, CDR1 is MNHEY and CDR2 SMNVEV (reference sequence). The CDR3 length is 14 residues. In DNA, the CDR3 is TGTGCCAGCAGTCCCCTGGGGGGCGGATATGGCTACACCTTC. Amino acids: CASSPLGGGYGYTF.

This clonotype showed up just a few times. Possible read error: a much larger clone is one base away. The chain couples TRBV3-1 to TRBJ2-1, with D possibly TRBD2 on 6 matching bases. The CDR3 is 16 amino acids. Germline CDR1 LGHDT, CDR2 YNNKEL (reference sequence). Trimming shortened V by 1 base and J by 4 bases, and 14 bases separated the two germline ends. CDR3 in DNA: TGTGCCAGCAGCCAAGTGGGCCTAGCGATATACAATGAGCAGTTCTTC. Encoded protein: CASSQVGLAIYNEQFF.

This clonotype was counted ten times or more. The chain links TRBV5-1 to TRBJ2-4; D call uncertain. The CDR3 runs 15 residues. CDR1 SGHRS and CDR2 YFSETQ come from the germline V gene. V lost 4 bases to trimming and J lost 0 bases, with 11 bases between them. For the CDR3, the DNA is TGCGCCAGCAGCGTGGGTCATATAGCCAAAAACATTCAGTACTTC. This codes for CASSVGHIAKNIQYF. The entire variable domain, with the rest obtained from reference TRBV5-1 and TRBJ2-4, is as follows: KAGVTQTPRYLIKTRGQQVTLSCSPISGHRSVSWYQQTPGQGLQFLFEYFSETQRNKGNFPGRFSGRQFSNSRSEMNVSTLELGDSALYLCASSVGHIAKNIQYFGAGTRLSVL.

There are a few counts of this clonotype. The chain couples TRBV19 to TRBJ1-1, with D unresolved. V was shortened by 6 bases and J by 2 bases, with 10 bases between the two germline ends. This CDR3 contains 13 residues. Germline values: CDR1 LNHDA, CDR2 SQIVND (reference sequence). The CDR3 sequence is CASRVRANTEAFF. The CDR3 DNA is TGTGCCAGTAGGGTAAGGGCCAACACTGAAGCTTTCTTT.

This rearrangement joins TRBV7-6 to TRBJ1-5; no reliable D call. V was cut by 5 bases and J by 5 bases, with 19 bases left in between. The CDR3 covers 16 residues. Germline V CDR1 and CDR2: SGHVS, FNYEAQ. The CDR3 reads CASSPYPPRTDQPQHF. CDR3 DNA sequence: TGTGCCAGCAGCCCATACCCACCCCGGACTGATCAGCCCCAGCATTTT.

This clonotype was detected ten times or more. The junction and the germline gene differ at one end; a read error may be behind it. V usage is TRBV7-7 and J usage is TRBJ2-5; D possibly uses TRBD1 or TRBD2 (5 bases each). CDR1 is SSHAT, CDR2 FNYEAQ, per germline (reference sequence). There are 12 residues in the CDR3. Here the CDR3 DNA reads TGTGCTAGCAGCTTAGAGAGGGGGACCCAGTACTTC. It specifies CASSLERGTQYF.

This clonotype occurred many times. This chain links TRBV20-1 with TRBJ1-1; TRBD1 matches at 10 bases. CDR3 length equals 14 residues. V shed 8 bases, J shed 0 bases, and the junction held 6 bases outside the gene matches. Germline lookup yields CDR1 DFQATT and CDR2 SNEGSKA (reference sequence). CDR3 in DNA: TGCAGTCCCAAGACAGGGGGCTTGAACACTGAAGCTTTCTTT. Translated: CSPKTGGLNTEAFF.

This clonotype was counted between two and nine times. This chain connects TRBV5-1 to TRBJ2-6; D ambiguous. V gave up 0 bases and J gave up 0 bases, with 7 bases separating them. Germline V gene lookup returns CDR1 SGHRS and CDR2 YFSETQ. This CDR3 spans 16 amino acids. The CDR3 protein is CASSLGLSSGANVLTF. In nucleotides, the CDR3 is TGCGCCAGCAGCTTGGGACTGAGCTCTGGGGCCAACGTCCTGACTTTC.

In this sample, this clonotype turned up a few times. The chain links TRBV6-1 to TRBJ2-5, with 7 positions matching TRBD1. The germline CDR1 and CDR2 sequences are MNHNS and SASEGT. This CDR3 is 13 amino acids long. Losses at the gene ends were 5 bases for V and 7 bases for J; bases not matched to a gene: 7. CDR3 sequence: CASSPDRRGTQYF. CDR3 DNA sequence: TGTGCCAGCAGTCCGGACAGGAGAGGGACCCAGTACTTC.

This clonotype was seen a few times. This sequence joins TRBV5-1 and TRBJ2-1, with 10 bases fitting TRBD2. J was trimmed by 10 bases and V by 4 bases; bases with no gene match: 14. Germline V gives CDR1 SGHRS, CDR2 YFSETQ. This CDR3 comprises 16 residues. CDR3 nucleotide sequence: TGCGCCAGCAGCCCCACAGGCCTAGCGGGAGCGGGAGAGCAGTTCTTC. Translating gives CASSPTGLAGAGEQFF. Supplemented by reference TRBV5-1 and TRBJ2-1, the full variable domain reads KAGVTQTPRYLIKTRGQQVTLSCSPISGHRSVSWYQQTPGQGLQFLFEYFSETQRNKGNFPGRFSGRQFSNSRSEMNVSTLELGDSALYLCASSPTGLAGAGEQFFGPGTRLTVL.

This sequence joins TRBV11-2 and TRBJ2-1; 9 bases line up with TRBD1. The CDR3 has 14 residues. V lost 4 bases, J lost 5 bases, and 3 bases stayed unmatched. Germline V lookup: CDR1 SGHAT, CDR2 FQNNGV. The CDR3 DNA reads TGTGCCAGCAGCTCCCGGACAGGGGACAATGAGCAGTTCTTC. It encodes CASSSRTGDNEQFF.

This clonotype was found many times. The chain recombines TRBV2 with TRBJ2-7; a possible D gene is TRBD1 (6 bases). This CDR3 has 12 residues. Deletions cut 6 bases from V and 4 bases from J, with 10 bases between. Per germline, CDR1 SNHLY and CDR2 FYNNEI. DNA of the CDR3: TGTGCCAGCAGCGAGAGGGGGTACGAGCAGTACTTC. Translated: CASSERGYEQYF.

This clonotype was picked up a small number of times. A much larger clone lies one base from this, so it may be a read error. This chain connects TRBV28 to TRBJ2-7, with D tentatively TRBD1 (6 bases). CDR3 size: 15 residues. The V end was cut by 5 bases, the J end by 2 bases, with 16 bases between. The germline CDR1 and CDR2 sequences are MDHEN and SYDVKM. The CDR3 reads CASSVTGTSTYEQYF. The DNA of the CDR3 is TGTGCCAGCAGTGTAACTGGGACATCAACCTACGAGCAGTACTTC.

The table lists this clonotype with many counts. The chain recombines TRBV7-9 with TRBJ2-4; D might be TRBD2 (6 bases). Germline V gene lookup returns CDR1 SEHNR and CDR2 FQNEAQ (reference sequence). The V end was cut by 5 bases, the J end by 0 bases, with 14 bases between. The CDR3 covers 16 residues. Here the CDR3 reads CASSVGGTLAKNIQYF. The CDR3 DNA sequence: TGTGCCAGCAGCGTCGGGGGAACCCTAGCCAAAAACATTCAGTACTTC.

This clonotype was observed a handful of times. This CDR3 is CASSLFAADTQYF. The CDR3 DNA sequence: TGTGCCAGCAGCTTATTTGCTGCAGATACGCAGTATTTT. The chain couples TRBV7-2 to TRBJ2-3; no clear D gene. Germline lookup yields CDR1 SGHTA and CDR2 FQGNSA. The CDR3 runs to 13 residues. V lost 2 bases and J 4 bases, leaving 7 bases between the germline ends. Filled out from reference TRBV7-2 and TRBJ2-3, the complete variable domain reads GAGVSQSPSNKVTEKGKDVELRCDPISGHTALYWYRQSLGQGLEFLIYFQGNSAPDKSGLPSDRFSAERTGGSVSTLTIQRTQQEDSAVYLCASSLFAADTQYFGPGTRLTVL.

This clonotype appeared many times. This chain joins TRBV30 and TRBJ2-2; possible D gene TRBD2, 7 bases. V was clipped by 0 bases and J by 7 bases, with 21 bases between them. CDR1 GTSNPN and CDR2 SVGIG come from the germline V gene (reference sequence). The CDR3 spans 17 residues. CDR3 sequence reads: CAWSVRGGRALSGELFF. The CDR3, as DNA: TGTGCCTGGAGTGTACGAGGGGGGAGGGCCCTCAGCGGGGAGCTGTTTTTT.

CDR3 loop: CARGLAGTYEQFF. CDR3 in DNA: TGTGCCAGGGGACTAGCGGGAACCTATGAGCAGTTCTTC. This rearrangement joins TRBV6-1 to TRBJ2-1; 13 bases are a match to TRBD2. The CDR3 is 13 residues long. Germline-derived CDR1 and CDR2 are MNHNS and SASEGT. V lost 9 bases to trimming and J lost 8 bases; unmatched junction nucleotides: 4.

This clonotype was seen a few times. V gene TRBV29-1 combines with J gene TRBJ2-1; tentatively, D is TRBD2 (7 bases). CDR1 and CDR2 (germline): SQVTM, ANQGSEA. The CDR3 sequence is 12 residues long. Trimming stripped 5 bases from V and 8 bases from J, with 13 bases between. Here the CDR3 reads CSVRGGPHEQFF. The CDR3 nucleotides read TGCAGCGTTCGCGGGGGCCCCCATGAGCAGTTCTTC.

This chain uses TRBV19 with TRBJ2-7, with TRBD1 matching over 8 bases. Per the germline V gene, CDR1 is LNHDA and CDR2 is SQIVND (reference sequence). V dropped 6 bases and J dropped 2; count of bases not matched to a gene: 6. This CDR3 has 14 amino acids. This CDR3 reads CASRPTGGTYEQYF. Written as DNA, the CDR3 is TGTGCCAGTAGGCCAACAGGGGGAACCTACGAGCAGTACTTC.

The rearrangement uses TRBV3-1 and TRBJ2-7, with 11 positions matching TRBD2. The CDR3 length is 19 residues. With V trimmed by 1 base and J by 1 base, 12 bases remained unmatched. CDR1 LGHDT and CDR2 YNNKEL come from the germline V gene (reference sequence). The CDR3 DNA reads TGTGCCAGCAGCCAAGTTTCTAGCGGGAGGAGCCCCCTTTCCTACGAGCAGTACTTC. Translated: CASSQVSSGRSPLSYEQYF.

The J gene is TRBJ2-7, the V gene TRBV19; TRBD2 agrees at 10 bases. Germline-derived CDR1 and CDR2 are LNHDA and SQIVND (reference sequence). V trimming: 6 bases; J trimming: 5 bases; junction bases outside the gene matches: 4. The CDR3 contains 13 residues. As DNA, the CDR3 is TGTGCCAGTAGGGTAGCGGGAGGTAACGAGCAGTACTTC. Amino acids: CASRVAGGNEQYF.

Many counts were recorded for this clonotype. This chain links TRBV28 with TRBJ1-1, with D tentatively TRBD1 (5 bases). CDR3 length: 14 residues. V was cut by 3 bases and J by 2 bases, with 10 bases left in between. CDR1 is MDHEN and CDR2 is SYDVKM in the germline V gene. CDR3 coding DNA: TGTGCCAGCAGTTTCTCTGGGGCAAACACTGAAGCTTTCTTT. Translating gives CASSFSGANTEAFF.

The chain carries TRBV12-3 or TRBV12-4 and TRBJ1-5; maybe TRBD1 (6 bases). The CDR3 spans 15 residues. Trimming left V 8 bases short and J 1 base short, with 15 bases between. The CDR3 sequence is CASGTRQDSNQPQHF. DNA of the CDR3: TGTGCCAGCGGAACCCGACAGGACAGCAATCAGCCCCAGCATTTT.

This rearrangement joins TRBV5-6 to TRBJ1-1; TRBD1 aligns across 7 bases. The ends lost 2 bases at V and 4 bases at J; junction bases unmatched: 8. Germline V gene data show CDR1 as SGHDT and CDR2 as YYEEEE. This CDR3 contains 15 residues. The DNA of the CDR3 is TGTGCCAGCAGCTTAATAGACAGGGTGGGCACTGAAGCTTTCTTT. Its translation: CASSLIDRVGTEAFF.